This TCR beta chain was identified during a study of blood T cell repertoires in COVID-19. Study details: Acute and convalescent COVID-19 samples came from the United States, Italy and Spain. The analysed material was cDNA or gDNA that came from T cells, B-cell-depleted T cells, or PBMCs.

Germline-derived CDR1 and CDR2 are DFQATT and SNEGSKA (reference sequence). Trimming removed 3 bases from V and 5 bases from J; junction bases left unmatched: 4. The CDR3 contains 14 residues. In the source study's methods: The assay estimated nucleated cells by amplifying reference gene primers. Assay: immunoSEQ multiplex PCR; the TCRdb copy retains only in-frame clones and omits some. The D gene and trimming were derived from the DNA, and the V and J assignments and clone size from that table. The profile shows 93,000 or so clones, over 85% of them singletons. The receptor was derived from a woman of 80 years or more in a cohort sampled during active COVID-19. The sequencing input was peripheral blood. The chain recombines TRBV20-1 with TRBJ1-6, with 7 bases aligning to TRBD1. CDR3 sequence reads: CSASPGTDNSPLHF. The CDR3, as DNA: TGCAGTGCTAGTCCCGGGACAGATAATTCACCCCTCCACTTT.